This is a list of T cell receptor beta chains from one sample in a study of T cells in Graves' hyperthyroidism and ophthalmopathy. MiXCR, applied by TCRdb to the multiplex PCR reads, yields one record per CDR3 protein. The table records under 400,000 distinct CDR3 sequences, 16% of them present only once. Sequenced material: blood. Receptor source: a man under 40 with Graves' hyperthyroidism. Both conserved end residues are part of each CDR3. The D gene is left open where the match is weak. A clone size is listed for some rows: how often the clone was seen (once, few, many), or a class if it is expanded.

V: TRBV24-1
J: TRBJ2-6
D: NA
size: few
DNA: TGTGCCACCAGCGCGTCGGATGCTGGGGCCAACGTCCTGACTTTC
CDR3: CATSASDAGANVLTF

V: TRBV4-1
J: TRBJ2-3
D: NA
size: few
DNA: TGCGCCAGCAGCCAAGTCGCAGGGCCCCGCACAGATACGCAGTATTTT
CDR3: CASSQVAGPRTDTQYF

V: TRBV5-1
J: TRBJ2-1
D: NA
size: few
DNA: TGCGCCAGCACCGTCCTGACAGGCCCCTACAATGAGCAGTTCTTC
CDR3: CASTVLTGPYNEQFF

V: TRBV6-1
J: TRBJ2-7
D: TRBD1
size: many
DNA: TGTGCCAGCAGTTACACCGGGACAGGGGGATTCTACGAGCAGTACTTC
CDR3: CASSYTGTGGFYEQYF

V: TRBV18
J: TRBJ2-7
D: TRBD1
size: NA
DNA: TGTGCCAGCTCACGGGGCGACAGGGGGCCCTACGAGCAGTACTTC
CDR3: CASSRGDRGPYEQYF

V: TRBV6-1
J: TRBJ1-4
D: TRBD1
size: few
DNA: TGTGCCAGCAGTCGAGGGGACAGGGCCTCCGAAAAACTGTTTTTT
CDR3: CASSRGDRASEKLFF

V: TRBV9
J: TRBJ1-5
D: NA
size: NA
DNA: TGTGCCAGCAGCGTAGGAGTAGGGCTTAGCAATCAGCCCCAGCATTTT
CDR3: CASSVGVGLSNQPQHF

V: TRBV28
J: TRBJ2-5
D: TRBD2
size: many
DNA: TGTGCCAGCAGCTCTAATCATCACCGACTAGCGGGCCAAGAGACCCAGTACTTC
CDR3: CASSSNHHRLAGQETQYF

V: TRBV6-1
J: TRBJ1-1
D: NA
size: NA
DNA: TGTGCCAGCAGGGACGGAATGACCACTGAAGCTTTCTTT
CDR3: CASRDGMTTEAFF

V: TRBV29-1
J: TRBJ2-7
D: TRBD2
size: NA
DNA: TGCAGCGTTGCTTCTAGCGGGAACTACGAGCAGTACTTC
CDR3: CSVASSGNYEQYF

V: TRBV20-1
J: TRBJ2-2
D: NA
size: NA
DNA: TGCAGTGCTAGAAGAGGGGAAGGACCCGGGGAGCTGTTTTTT
CDR3: CSARRGEGPGELFF

V: TRBV10-1
J: TRBJ2-7
D: NA
size: many
DNA: TGCGCCAGCAGTGAGATGGCCGGGGCGGCCGAGCAGTACTTC
CDR3: CASSEMAGAAEQYF

V: TRBV5-1
J: TRBJ2-2
D: NA
size: few
DNA: TGCGCCAGCAGCGGACTTGCTACCGGGGAGCTGTTTTTT
CDR3: CASSGLATGELFF

V: TRBV27
J: TRBJ2-7
D: TRBD1
size: many
DNA: TGTGCCAGCAGTTTACGTCCCACAGGGGCCCGCAGCTACGAGCAGTACTTC
CDR3: CASSLRPTGARSYEQYF

V: TRBV2
J: TRBJ2-2
D: TRBD1
size: many
DNA: TGTGCCAGCAGTCGGGACAGGGGGCCTCGATACACCGGGGAGCTGTTTTTT
CDR3: CASSRDRGPRYTGELFF

V: TRBV10-3
J: TRBJ1-2
D: NA
size: few
DNA: TGTGCCATCAGTGAAAATACAGGGGGCTACACCTTC
CDR3: CAISENTGGYTF

V: TRBV28
J: TRBJ2-1
D: TRBD1
size: many
DNA: TGTGCCAGCAGTTTCCTCCGGGACAGGGGCTACAATGAGCAGTTCTTC
CDR3: CASSFLRDRGYNEQFF

V: TRBV9
J: TRBJ2-5
D: NA
size: few
DNA: TGTGCCAGCAGCGTAGCGGGGCTTCAAGAGACCCAGTACTTC
CDR3: CASSVAGLQETQYF

V: TRBV20-1
J: TRBJ2-7
D: NA
size: many
DNA: TGCAGTGCTAGAGATAGTGGTTCTCGGCCTTTCTCCTACGAGCAGTACTTC
CDR3: CSARDSGSRPFSYEQYF

V: TRBV30
J: TRBJ2-3
D: TRBD2
size: many
DNA: TGTGCCTGGAGTGTACTAGCGGGAGGCACAGATACGCAGTATTTT
CDR3: CAWSVLAGGTDTQYF

V: TRBV29-1
J: TRBJ2-5
D: TRBD2
size: many
DNA: TGCAGCGTTGGGCGGAGGGGAGGGCTAGAGACCCAGTACTTC
CDR3: CSVGRRGGLETQYF

V: TRBV6-2/TRBV6-3
J: TRBJ2-4
D: TRBD2
size: NA
DNA: TGTGCCAGCAGAAAATTCAATAGCGGGAGCCCCAAAAACATTCAGTACTTC
CDR3: CASRKFNSGSPKNIQYF

V: TRBV20-1
J: TRBJ2-3
D: NA
size: many
DNA: TGCAGTGCAGCCGGAACCGGCACAGATACGCAGTATTTT
CDR3: CSAAGTGTDTQYF

V: TRBV6-1
J: TRBJ1-1
D: NA
size: many
DNA: TGTGCCACCTCAGAAAGCGATTACCGGAACACTGAAGCTTTCTTT
CDR3: CATSESDYRNTEAFF

V: TRBV7-9
J: TRBJ2-5
D: NA
size: many
DNA: TGTGCCAGCAGCTCCGAGTCTAGGGAGTCGGGGACCCAGTACTTC
CDR3: CASSSESRESGTQYF

V: TRBV2
J: TRBJ2-1
D: TRBD2
size: NA
DNA: TGTGCCAGCAGCGTCACTAGCGGGATCTACAATGAGCAGTTCTTC
CDR3: CASSVTSGIYNEQFF